The rows below give T cell receptor beta chains drawn from one sample of a study of shared clonotypes between healthy human individuals. Here immunoSEQ multiplex PCR was the method, and the copy in TCRdb shows in-frame clones only, minus some. The sample consists of approximately 700,000 clones, 73% of them appearing once. Sequenced material: memory CD4+ T cells sorted from blood. The receptors originated from a woman aged 25 to 39 in good health. Each CDR3 is given with its conserved first and last residue. A D gene is named only where the DNA matches it firmly. Where a row states a size, it is once, few, many or the class of an expanded clone; other rows omit it.

J	D	size	V	CDR3	DNA
TRBJ2-5	-	-	TRBV2	CASRRDEETQYF	TGTGCCAGCAGAAGGGACGAAGAGACCCAGTACTTC
TRBJ2-2	-	-	TRBV29-1	CSVISLAGELFF	TGCAGCGTTATCTCCCTAGCCGGGGAGCTGTTTTTT
TRBJ2-3	-	-	TRBV7-9	CASKWEADTQYF	TGTGCCAGCAAGTGGGAGGCAGATACGCAGTATTTT
TRBJ2-1	-	-	TRBV27	CASSLRSTYNEQFF	TGTGCCAGCAGTTTAAGGTCGACCTACAATGAGCAGTTCTTC
TRBJ2-1	-	-	TRBV10-3	CAISESRTEAYNEQFF	TGTGCCATCAGTGAGTCTAGAACGGAGGCCTACAATGAGCAGTTCTTC
TRBJ2-6	-	few	TRBV5-8	CASSYQGTGANVLTF	TGTGCCAGCAGTTATCAGGGTACAGGGGCCAACGTCCTGACTTTC
TRBJ2-2	-	-	TRBV6-5	CASSYGSSRGSGELFF	TGTGCCAGCAGTTACGGGAGTTCGAGGGGGTCCGGGGAGCTGTTTTTT
TRBJ2-2	-	-	TRBV28	CASSYSGANTGELFF	TGTGCCAGCAGTTATAGCGGAGCGAACACCGGGGAGCTGTTTTTT
TRBJ2-5	TRBD2	-	TRBV15	CATRQTPTSGGVTQYF	TGTGCCACCAGACAAACCCCGACTAGCGGGGGGGTGACCCAGTACTTC
TRBJ2-5	TRBD1	once	TRBV7-9	CASSPAGQGKETQYF	TGTGCCAGCAGCCCCGCCGGACAGGGCAAAGAGACCCAGTACTTC